This T cell receptor beta chain was sequenced for a study of shared clonotypes between healthy human individuals. V lost 2 bases and J lost 6, with 8 bases in between. CDR1 is GTSNPN and CDR2 is SVGIG in the germline V gene (reference sequence). The length of the CDR3 is 12 residues. Remarks on this clone: Its matching antigen is unknown. A much larger clone lies one base from this, so it may be a read error. Since the CDR3 does not end with the conserved phenylalanine or tryptophan, this likely comes from a read error.

Every subset had its genomic DNA shared out evenly among several immunoSEQ plates. The data were produced by immunoSEQ multiplex PCR, yet TCRdb's version contains in-frame clones alone and is incomplete. The data show about 600,000 clones, around 78% seen once. Study-wide findings and caveats: The expectation was that sequencing depth would affect clonotype sharing among donors.

The J gene is TRBJ1-5, the V gene TRBV30; no reliable D call. Sequenced material: PBMCs. The receptor comes from a woman aged 40 to 50 in good health. Some clones in this sample may be carry-over from other donors' samples. CDR3 sequence: CAWSQLSQPQHS. CDR3 bases: TGTGCCTGGAGTCAACTATCTCAGCCCCAGCATTCT.